Sequencing of this T cell receptor beta chain was carried out in a study of CD8+ T cells in alopecia areata. Treatment described: oral pan-JAK inhibitor, 5-10 mg twice daily. Germline CDR1 and CDR2: SGDLS and YYNGEE. Trimming shortened V by 0 bases and J by 4 bases, and 11 bases separated the two germline ends. There are 14 residues in the CDR3. cDNA prepared by RNA extraction and subsequent reverse transcription served as the template for sequencing. Libraries were prepared by immunoSEQ multiplex PCR; TCRdb keeps only in-frame clonotypes and omits some of them. The sample has about 120,000 clones; 58% are singletons.

This TCR derives from a human donor with alopecia areata. The gene calls are TRBV9 and TRBJ2-7; D gene ambiguous. The sequencing used CD8+ T cells sorted from blood, collected at week 4, from a patient treated with tofacitinib. The CDR3 DNA reads as TGTGCCAGCAGCGTAGAAGGTGGATGGTACGAGCAGTACTTC. It is translated as CASSVEGGWYEQYF. Using reference TRBV9 and TRBJ2-7 for the parts outside the CDR3, the full variable domain is DSGVTQTPKHLITATGQRVTLRCSPRSGDLSVYWYQQSLDQGLQFLIQYYNGEERAKGNILERFSAQQFPDLHSELNLSSLELGDSALYFCASSVEGGWYEQYFGPGTRLTVT.